This TCR beta chain was captured in a study of identical twins (TCRdb year 2016). Background on the whole study: To test whether fetal clonotypes persist, this study deep-sequenced TCR alpha and beta repertoires from monozygotic twins, from unrelated adults of various ages, and from cord blood. To rule out contamination, the twin experiments were replicated at different times with different library preparation protocols.

This clonotype was seen repeatedly, ten times or more. Its antigen is not yet known. The input lacks base qualities; no much larger clone sits a single base away. All donors were healthy Caucasians. Three pairs of female monozygotic twins, all aged about 18 to 29 years, made up the twin cohort. Peripheral blood mononuclear cells were the source from which RNA for the TCR libraries was isolated. The library relied on 5' RACE. The sequencer listed for this sample is Illumina HiSeq 2000. A universal primer binding site was added through template switching, and the final cDNA carried a unique molecular identifier so that TCR cDNA molecules could be counted accurately. First-strand cDNA for TCR alpha and beta chains was synthesized from specific primers in the conserved constant-segment region. To control for contamination, every cDNA library was double barcoded, receiving both a SMART-Mk sample barcode and Illumina barcodes. TruSeq adapter sequences, together with Illumina sample barcodes, were added in two successive PCR steps. The Illumina HiSeq platform was used with custom primers to sequence TCR alpha and beta cDNA libraries. The paper's data handling went like this. MiGEC processed the raw reads to extract unique molecular identifiers, while MiXCR was used to determine the CDR3 positions. Recombination models were inferred per individual with the repgenHMM and IGoR tools using an EM algorithm. The analysis of shared clonotypes was done with the tcR package in R, with sharing normalized by the product of cloneset sizes. Out-of-frame nonproductive sequences were analyzed to study raw recombination free of thymic and clonal selection effects. TCRdb itself trimmed the public reads at Q25 with fastp, ran MiXCR and retained productive beta chains. Rows with one shared CDR3 protein collapse into an entry with the most common genes and DNA. The V and J calls shown here were made by TCRdb, not taken from the authors' results. Present in this sample are hundreds of thousands of distinct CDR3 sequences, about 7.1% of which were seen just once. The ten most abundant clones make up roughly 1.6% of the sample.

Study-wide findings and limitations: Conclusions relied on cross-sectional statistical analysis, since the same donors could not be followed over many years. The excess sharing between twins in beta out-of-frame sequences was weaker because fewer shared sequences reduced the signal-to-noise ratio. Out-of-frame TCR alpha sharing in monozygotic twins was systematically underestimated by recombination models, whereas sharing between unrelated individuals was in agreement with the recombination models. Abundant cord blood beta clonotypes had fewer insertions, young adult naive repertoires showed a similar but weaker trend, and memory repertoires showed no such trend. Zero-insertion analyses could be partly confounded by invariant T cells such as MAIT and iNKT, although diverse VJ usage argued against such confounding for most clonotypes. Compared with coincidental sharing between unrelated individuals, out-of-frame TCR alpha sequences shared between twins showed an excess of sequences with low generation probability.

These data also featured in a second study, about yellow fever vaccine responses in identical twins. Looking at the second paper: According to the authors, in identical twins the way T cells responded to vaccination appeared partly convergent and partly personalized. The study precisely tracked vaccine-responding T cell clones in identical twins.

The source material was PBMCs. The TCR comes from a young woman in good health.

The DNA sequence is given as TGCAGCGGGGGGAACACAGATACGCAGTATTTT. Translation gives CSGGNTDTQYF. The chain links TRBV29-1 with TRBJ2-3, with the D gene possibly TRBD1 or TRBD2, each one fitting 5 bases. Including the terminal cysteine and phenylalanine, the CDR3 comprises 11 residues. Only the CDR3 portion is preserved as DNA: 33 bases, with reading frame beginning at the first base. CDR1 is given as SQVTM and CDR2 as ANQGSEA, both from the germline V gene. Trimming at the junction amounts to 7 bases on V and 2 bases on J, and the germline ends lie 7 bases apart.